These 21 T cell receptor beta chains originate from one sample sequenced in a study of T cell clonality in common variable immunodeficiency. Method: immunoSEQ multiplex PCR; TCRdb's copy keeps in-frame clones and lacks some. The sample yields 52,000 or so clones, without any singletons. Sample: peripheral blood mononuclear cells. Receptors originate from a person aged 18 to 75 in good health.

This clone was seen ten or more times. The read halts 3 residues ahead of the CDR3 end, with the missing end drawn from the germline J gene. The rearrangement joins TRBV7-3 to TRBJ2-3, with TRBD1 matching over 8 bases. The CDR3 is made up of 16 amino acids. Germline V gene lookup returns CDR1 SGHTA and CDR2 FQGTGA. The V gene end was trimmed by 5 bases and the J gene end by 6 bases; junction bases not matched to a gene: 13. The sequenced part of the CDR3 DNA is TGTGCCAGCAGCCCTACCGGGACAGGCATCCAGGATACG. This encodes CASSPTGTGIQDT. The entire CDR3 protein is CASSPTGTGIQDTQYF.

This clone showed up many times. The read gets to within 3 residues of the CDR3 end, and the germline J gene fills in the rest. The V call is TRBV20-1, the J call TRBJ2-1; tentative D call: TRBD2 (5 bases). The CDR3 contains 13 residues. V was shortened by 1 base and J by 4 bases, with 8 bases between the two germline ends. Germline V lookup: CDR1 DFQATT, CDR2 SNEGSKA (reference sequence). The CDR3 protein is CSARAGEYNEQFF. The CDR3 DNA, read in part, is TGCAGTGCTAGAGCCGGGGAGTACAATGAG.

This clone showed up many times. CDR3 loop: CAIRGGQGEKLFF. The CDR3 bases that were read are TGTGCCATCAGGGGAGGACAGGGTGAAAAG. V and J are TRBV10-3 and TRBJ2-2; TRBD1 aligns across 8 bases. Read sequence stops 3 residues before the CDR3 end, and the germline J gene provides the missing end. The CDR3 is 13 residues long. CDR1 is ENHRY and CDR2 is SYGVKD in the germline V gene.

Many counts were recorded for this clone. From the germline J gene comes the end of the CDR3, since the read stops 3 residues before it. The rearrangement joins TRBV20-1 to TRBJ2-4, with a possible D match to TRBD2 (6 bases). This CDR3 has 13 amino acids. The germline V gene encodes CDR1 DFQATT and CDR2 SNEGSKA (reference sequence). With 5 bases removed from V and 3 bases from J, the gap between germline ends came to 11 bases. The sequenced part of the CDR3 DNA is TGCAGTGCTTATTATAGCGGCAAAAACATT. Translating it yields CSAYYSGKNI. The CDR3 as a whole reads CSAYYSGKNIQYF.

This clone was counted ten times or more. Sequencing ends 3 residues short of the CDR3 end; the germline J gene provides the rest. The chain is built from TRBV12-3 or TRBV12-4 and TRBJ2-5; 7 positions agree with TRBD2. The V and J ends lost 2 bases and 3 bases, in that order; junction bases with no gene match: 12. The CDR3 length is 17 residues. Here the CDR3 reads CASSLRPLFGGKETQYF. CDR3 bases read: TGTGCCAGCAGTTTACGTCCCCTTTTCGGGGGGAAAGAGACC.

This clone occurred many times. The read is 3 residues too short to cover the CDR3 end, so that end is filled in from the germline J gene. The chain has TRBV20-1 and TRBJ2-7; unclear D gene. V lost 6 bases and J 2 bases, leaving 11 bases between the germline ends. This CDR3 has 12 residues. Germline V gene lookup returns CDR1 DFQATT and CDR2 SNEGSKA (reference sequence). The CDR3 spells CSALRFPYEQYF. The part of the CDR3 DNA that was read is TGCAGTGCCCTCAGGTTCCCCTACGAG.

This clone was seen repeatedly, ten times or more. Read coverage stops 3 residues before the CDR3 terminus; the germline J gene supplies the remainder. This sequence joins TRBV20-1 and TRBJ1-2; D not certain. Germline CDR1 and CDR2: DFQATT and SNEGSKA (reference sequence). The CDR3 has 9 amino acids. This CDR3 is CSASGGYTF. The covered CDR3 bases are TGCAGTGCTAGCGGGGGC.

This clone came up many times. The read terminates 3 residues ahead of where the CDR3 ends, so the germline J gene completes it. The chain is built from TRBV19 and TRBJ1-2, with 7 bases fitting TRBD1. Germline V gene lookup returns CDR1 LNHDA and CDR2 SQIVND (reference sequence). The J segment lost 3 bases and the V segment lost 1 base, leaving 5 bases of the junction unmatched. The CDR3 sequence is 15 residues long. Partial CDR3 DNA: TGTGCCAGTAGTATAGGTACCGGGACAGACTATGGC. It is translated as CASSIGTGTDYG. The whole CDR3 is CASSIGTGTDYGYTF.

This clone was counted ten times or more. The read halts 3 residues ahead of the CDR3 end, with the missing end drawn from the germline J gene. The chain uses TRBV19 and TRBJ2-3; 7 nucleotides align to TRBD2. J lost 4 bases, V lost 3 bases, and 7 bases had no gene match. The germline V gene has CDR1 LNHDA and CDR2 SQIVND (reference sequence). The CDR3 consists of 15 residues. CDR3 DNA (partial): TGTGCCAGTAGTATCAAGGGGAGGGCCCCAGATACG. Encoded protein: CASSIKGRAPDT. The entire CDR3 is CASSIKGRAPDTQYF.

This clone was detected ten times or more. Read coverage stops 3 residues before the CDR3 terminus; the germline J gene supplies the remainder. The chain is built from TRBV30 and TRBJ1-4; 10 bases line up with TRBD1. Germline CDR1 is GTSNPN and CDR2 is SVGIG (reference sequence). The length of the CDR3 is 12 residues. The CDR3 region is CAGGTGVSPLFF. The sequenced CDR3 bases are TGTGCTGGGGGGACAGGGGTTTCACCA.

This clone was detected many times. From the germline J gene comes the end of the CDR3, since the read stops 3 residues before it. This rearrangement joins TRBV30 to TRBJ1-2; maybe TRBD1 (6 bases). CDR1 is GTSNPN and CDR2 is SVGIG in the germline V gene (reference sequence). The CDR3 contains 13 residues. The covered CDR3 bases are TGTGCCTGGAGTACCGTACAGGGTCGCGGC. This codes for CAWSTVQGRG. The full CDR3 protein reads CAWSTVQGRGYTF. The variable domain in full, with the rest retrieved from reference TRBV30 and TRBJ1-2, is SQTIHQWPATLVQPVGSPLSLECTVEGTSNPNLYWYRQAAGRGLQLLFYSVGIGQISSEVPQNLSASRPQDRQFILSSKKLLLSDSGFYLCAWSTVQGRGYTFGSGTRLTVV.

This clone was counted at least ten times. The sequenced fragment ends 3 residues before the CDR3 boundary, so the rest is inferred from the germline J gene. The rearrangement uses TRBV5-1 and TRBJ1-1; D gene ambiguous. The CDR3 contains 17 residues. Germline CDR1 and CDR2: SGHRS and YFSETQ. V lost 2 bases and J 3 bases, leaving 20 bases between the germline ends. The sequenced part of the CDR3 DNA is TGCGCCAGCAGCTTCCACGTTACTAGAGGTGTGTACACTGAA. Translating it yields CASSFHVTRGVYTE. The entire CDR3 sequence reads CASSFHVTRGVYTEAFF. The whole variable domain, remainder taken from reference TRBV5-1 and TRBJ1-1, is KAGVTQTPRYLIKTRGQQVTLSCSPISGHRSVSWYQQTPGQGLQFLFEYFSETQRNKGNFPGRFSGRQFSNSRSEMNVSTLELGDSALYLCASSFHVTRGVYTEAFFGQGTRLTVV.

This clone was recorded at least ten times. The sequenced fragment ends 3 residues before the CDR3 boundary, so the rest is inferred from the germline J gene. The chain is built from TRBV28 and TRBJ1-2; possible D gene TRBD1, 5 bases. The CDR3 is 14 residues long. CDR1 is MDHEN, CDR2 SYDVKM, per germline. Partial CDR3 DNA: TGTGCCAGCAGTTTATCATCCAGGGTGCGAGGC. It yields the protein CASSLSSRVRG. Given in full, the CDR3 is CASSLSSRVRGYTF.

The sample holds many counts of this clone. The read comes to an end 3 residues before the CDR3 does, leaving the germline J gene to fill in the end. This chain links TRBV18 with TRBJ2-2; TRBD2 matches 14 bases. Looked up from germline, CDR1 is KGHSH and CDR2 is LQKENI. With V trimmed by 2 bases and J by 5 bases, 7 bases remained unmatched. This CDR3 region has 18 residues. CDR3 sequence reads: CASSPGTSGSLSTGELFF. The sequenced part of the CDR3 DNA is TGTGCCAGCTCACCAGGGACTAGCGGGAGCCTTTCTACCGGGGAG.

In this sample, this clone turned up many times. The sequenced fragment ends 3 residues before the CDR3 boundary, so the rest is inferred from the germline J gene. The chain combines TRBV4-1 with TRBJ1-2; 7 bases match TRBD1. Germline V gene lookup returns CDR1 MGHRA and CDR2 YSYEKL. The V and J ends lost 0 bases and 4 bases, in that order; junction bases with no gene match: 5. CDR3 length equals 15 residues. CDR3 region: CASSQEDRPLYGYTF. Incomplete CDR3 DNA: TGCGCCAGCAGCCAAGAGGACAGGCCCCTCTATGGC.

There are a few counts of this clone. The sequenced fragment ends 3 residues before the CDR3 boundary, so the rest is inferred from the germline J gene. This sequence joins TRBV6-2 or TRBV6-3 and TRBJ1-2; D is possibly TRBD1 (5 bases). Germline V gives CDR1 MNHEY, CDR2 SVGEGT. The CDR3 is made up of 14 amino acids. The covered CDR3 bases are TGTGCCAGCAGTCGCGGGGGGGAGGCAGATACC. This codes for CASSRGGEADT. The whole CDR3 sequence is CASSRGGEADTYTF.

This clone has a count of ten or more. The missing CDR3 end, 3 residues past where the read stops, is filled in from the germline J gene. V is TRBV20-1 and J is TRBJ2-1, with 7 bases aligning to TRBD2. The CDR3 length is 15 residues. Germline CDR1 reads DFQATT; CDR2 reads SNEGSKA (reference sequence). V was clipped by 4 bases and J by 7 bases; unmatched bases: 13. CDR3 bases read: TGCAGTGCTAAGGGTGCGGGGGATACGGTAAATGAG. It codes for CSAKGAGDTVNE. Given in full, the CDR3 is CSAKGAGDTVNEQFF.

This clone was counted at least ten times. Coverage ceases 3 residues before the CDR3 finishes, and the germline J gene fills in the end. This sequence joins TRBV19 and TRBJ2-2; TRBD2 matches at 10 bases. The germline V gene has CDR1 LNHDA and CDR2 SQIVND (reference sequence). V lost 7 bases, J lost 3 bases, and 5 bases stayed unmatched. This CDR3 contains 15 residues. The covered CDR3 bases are TGTGCCAGTAAGCGGACTAGCGGTTACACCGGGGAG. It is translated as CASKRTSGYTGE. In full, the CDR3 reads CASKRTSGYTGELFF.

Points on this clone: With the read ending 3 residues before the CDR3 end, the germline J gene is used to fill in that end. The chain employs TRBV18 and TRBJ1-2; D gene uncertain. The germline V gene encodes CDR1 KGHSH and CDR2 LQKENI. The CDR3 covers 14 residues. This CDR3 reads CASLEKPGADTYTF. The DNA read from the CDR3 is TGTGCCAGCCTAGAAAAGCCCGGTGCAGATACC.

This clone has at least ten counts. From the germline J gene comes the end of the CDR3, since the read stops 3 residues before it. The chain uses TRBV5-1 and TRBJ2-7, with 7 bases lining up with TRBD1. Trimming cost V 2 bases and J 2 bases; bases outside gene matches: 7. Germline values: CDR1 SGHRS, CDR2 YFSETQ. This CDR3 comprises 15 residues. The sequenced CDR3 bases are TGCGCCAGCAGCTTATCGGGACAGCAAACCTACGAG. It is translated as CASSLSGQQTYE. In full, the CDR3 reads CASSLSGQQTYEQYF. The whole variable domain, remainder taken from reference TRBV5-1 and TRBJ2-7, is KAGVTQTPRYLIKTRGQQVTLSCSPISGHRSVSWYQQTPGQGLQFLFEYFSETQRNKGNFPGRFSGRQFSNSRSEMNVSTLELGDSALYLCASSLSGQQTYEQYFGPGTRLTVT.

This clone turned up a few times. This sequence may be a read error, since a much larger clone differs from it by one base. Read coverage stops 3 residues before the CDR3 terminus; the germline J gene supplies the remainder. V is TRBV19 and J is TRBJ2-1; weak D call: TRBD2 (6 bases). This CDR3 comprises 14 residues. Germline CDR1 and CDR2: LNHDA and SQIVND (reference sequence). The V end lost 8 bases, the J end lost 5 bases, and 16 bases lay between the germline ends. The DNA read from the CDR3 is TGTGCCAGTCCCCCTGGGACTTCTAACAATGAG. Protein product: CASPPGTSNNE. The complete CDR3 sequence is CASPPGTSNNEQFF.